These 21 T cell receptor beta chains were all obtained from the same sample, sequenced in a study of T cells expressing NK-cell markers. TCRdb re-called the 5' RACE reads and gives one entry per CDR3 protein, without DNA. The sample includes over 350,000 distinct CDR3 sequences. The sequenced sample was blood T cells: a sorted CD56 or NKG2C T cell subset, CD4+ or CD8+ T cells, or bulk PBMC T cells (not recorded which). The receptor source for this set is a woman in her forties or fifties in good health.

This chain connects TRBV7-7 to TRBJ2-1; TCRdb returns TRBD2, unconfirmable since there is no DNA. Germline CDR1 reads SSHAT; CDR2 reads FNYEAQ (reference sequence). This CDR3 is 16 amino acids long. CDR3: CASSYRQTSRNDEQFF.

CDR3 residues: CASSSRNSNQPQHF. The chain links TRBV12-3 or TRBV12-4 to TRBJ1-5. CDR3 size: 14 residues.

CDR3 sequence: CASSLGPGGELFF. This rearrangement joins TRBV28 to TRBJ2-2; TCRdb's D call, TRBD2, is unchecked because there is no DNA. This CDR3 is built from 13 residues. Germline assignment: CDR1 MDHEN and CDR2 SYDVKM. Using reference TRBV28 and TRBJ2-2 for the parts outside the CDR3, the full variable domain is DVKVTQSSRYLVKRTGEKVFLECVQDMDHENMFWYRQDPGLGLRLIYFSYDVKMKEKGDIPEGYSVSREKKERFSLILESASTNQTSMYLCASSLGPGGELFFGEGSRLTVL.

V and J are TRBV24-1 and TRBJ2-3. The CDR3 length is 13 residues. The V gene's germline CDR1 is KGHDR and CDR2 SFDVKD. The CDR3 spells CATSKLTEDTQYF.

The V and J genes are TRBV7-9 and TRBJ2-1; TCRdb gives TRBD1 as the D gene, but with no DNA this cannot be confirmed. Germline lookup yields CDR1 SEHNR and CDR2 FQNEAQ (reference sequence). CDR3 length: 16 residues. The CDR3 spells CASSPDRQGLNNEQFF.

The V and J genes are TRBV5-1 and TRBJ2-2; TCRdb outputs TRBD1, but without DNA this stays unchecked. The germline CDR1 and CDR2 sequences are SGHRS and YFSETQ. This CDR3 region has 16 residues. CDR3 loop: CASSLNGAANTGELFF.

The chain has TRBV14 and TRBJ1-6; TCRdb calls TRBD1, which cannot be checked without DNA. The CDR3 is 15 amino acids. Germline values: CDR1 SGHDN, CDR2 FVKESK. Here the CDR3 reads CASSDGQGAGSPLHF. The whole variable domain, filled in from reference TRBV14 and TRBJ1-6, reads EAGVTQFPSHSVIEKGQTVTLRCDPISGHDNLYWYRRVMGKEIKFLLHFVKESKQDESGMPNNRFLAERTGGTYSTLKVQPAELEDSGVYFCASSDGQGAGSPLHFGNGTRLTVT.

The rearrangement joins TRBV20-1 to TRBJ2-4; TCRdb indicates TRBD1, and absent DNA this call remains unverified. Germline CDR1 reads DFQATT; CDR2 reads SNEGSKA (reference sequence). CDR3 size: 12 residues. The CDR3 protein is CSASKQVDIQYF.

CDR3 sequence: CASSLGLHQNTGELFF. The chain employs TRBV5-1 and TRBJ2-2. Germline-derived CDR1 and CDR2 are SGHRS and YFSETQ. This CDR3 region has 16 residues.

The chain links TRBV10-3 to TRBJ2-5; TCRdb's D call of TRBD1 is untestable without DNA. Germline loops: CDR1 ENHRY, CDR2 SYGVKD. The CDR3 sequence is 14 residues long. This CDR3 reads CAIRGTAEQETQYF.

The V call is TRBV18, the J call TRBJ2-1; with no DNA, the TCRdb D assignment of TRBD2 cannot be verified. The CDR3 has 15 amino acids. The V gene's germline CDR1 is KGHSH and CDR2 LQKENI. CDR3 sequence reads: CASSPSRGYVNEQFF.

The chain couples TRBV20-1 to TRBJ2-4; with no DNA, the TCRdb D assignment of TRBD2 cannot be verified. Germline-derived CDR1 and CDR2 are DFQATT and SNEGSKA (reference sequence). There are 12 residues in the CDR3. The CDR3 sequence is CSAKDNRDIQYF.

The CDR3 here is CASSLTRSRGIYGYTF. The chain couples TRBV12-3 or TRBV12-4 to TRBJ1-2; TCRdb selects TRBD1, and the lack of DNA leaves this call unchecked. This CDR3 spans 16 amino acids.

This chain links TRBV5-1 with TRBJ2-3; checking the TCRdb D call of TRBD2 is not possible without DNA. The germline gives CDR1 SGHRS, CDR2 YFSETQ. The CDR3 consists of 16 residues. CDR3 protein: CASSLISSGRLDTQYF.

This chain's CDR3 is CASSLTGDYEQYF. The chain has TRBV9 and TRBJ2-7; lacking DNA, the TRBD1 call made by TCRdb goes unchecked. Per the germline V gene, CDR1 is SGDLS and CDR2 is YYNGEE. The CDR3 runs 13 residues.

The chain is built from TRBV29-1 and TRBJ2-5; the D gene TCRdb calls, TRBD2, cannot be checked with no DNA. CDR3 size: 13 residues. Germline assignment: CDR1 SQVTM and CDR2 ANQGSEA. The chain's CDR3 is CSVSGRAKETQYF.

This rearrangement joins TRBV29-1 to TRBJ2-3. The CDR3 runs 14 residues. Germline CDR1 is SQVTM and CDR2 is ANQGSEA. CDR3 sequence: CSVLHKTSTDTQYF.

This sequence joins TRBV25-1 and TRBJ2-1; checking the TCRdb D call of TRBD1 is not possible without DNA. The CDR3 has 17 residues. Per germline, CDR1 MGHDK and CDR2 SYGVNS. This CDR3 reads CASSKGQGASSYNEQFF.

The V and J genes are TRBV5-1 and TRBJ2-2; TCRdb calls TRBD2, which cannot be checked without DNA. Germline V gene lookup returns CDR1 SGHRS and CDR2 YFSETQ. The length of the CDR3 is 16 residues. The CDR3 loop reads CASSLEVSGYTGELFF.

The CDR3 sequence: CASREVGQGRPINNEQFF. The V and J genes are TRBV2 and TRBJ2-1; TCRdb outputs TRBD1, but without DNA this stays unchecked. The CDR3 runs 18 residues. Germline CDR1 reads SNHLY; CDR2 reads FYNNEI. Based on the CDR3 plus reference TRBV2 and TRBJ2-1, the full variable domain is EPEVTQTPSHQVTQMGQEVILRCVPISNHLYFYWYRQILGQKVEFLVSFYNNEISEKSEIFDDQFSVERPDGSNFTLKIRSTKLEDSAMYFCASREVGQGRPINNEQFFGPGTRLTVL.

The chain links TRBV12-3 or TRBV12-4 to TRBJ1-3; TCRdb's D call, TRBD1, is unchecked because there is no DNA. This CDR3 comprises 15 residues. Here the CDR3 reads CASRVGTELRNTIYF.